Following are 24 T cell receptor beta chains from one sample sequenced in a study of blood T cell repertoires in COVID-19. TCRdb's copy holds only in-frame clones and misses some; the assay was immunoSEQ multiplex PCR. The sample includes roughly 200,000 clones, 83% of them seen just once. What was sequenced was PBMCs or T cells enriched from blood (not recorded which). The receptor source for this set is a woman in her fifties or sixties who had been exposed to COVID-19.

The rearrangement uses TRBV5-1 and TRBJ1-2; the match to TRBD1 covers 7 bases. Germline-derived CDR1 and CDR2 are SGHRS and YFSETQ. The length of the CDR3 is 15 residues. Unmatched junction bases numbered 7, after V lost 0 bases and J lost 5 bases. CDR3 coding DNA: TGCGCCAGCAGCTTGGCCTCCCGGGGACAGTATGGCTACACCTTC. Translating it yields CASSLASRGQYGYTF. The variable domain in full, completed from reference TRBV5-1 and TRBJ1-2, reads KAGVTQTPRYLIKTRGQQVTLSCSPISGHRSVSWYQQTPGQGLQFLFEYFSETQRNKGNFPGRFSGRQFSNSRSEMNVSTLELGDSALYLCASSLASRGQYGYTFGSGTRLTVV.

This chain uses TRBV2 with TRBJ1-2; no clear D gene. V was clipped by 6 bases and J by 1 base, with 9 bases between them. The CDR3 is made up of 13 amino acids. Germline V gene data show CDR1 as SNHLY and CDR2 as FYNNEI. This CDR3 reads CASRERINYGYTF. In DNA form, the CDR3 reads TGTGCCAGCAGGGAGAGAATTAACTATGGCTACACCTTC. The whole variable domain, filled in from reference TRBV2 and TRBJ1-2, reads EPEVTQTPSHQVTQMGQEVILRCVPISNHLYFYWYRQILGQKVEFLVSFYNNEISEKSEIFDDQFSVERPDGSNFTLKIRSTKLEDSAMYFCASRERINYGYTFGSGTRLTVV.

CDR3 amino acids: CASSLGQGSGNTIYF. CDR3 DNA: TGCGCCAGCAGCTTAGGACAGGGGTCTGGAAACACCATATATTTT. V is TRBV4-1 and J is TRBJ1-3; TRBD1 matches at 9 bases. The CDR3 has 15 residues. Germline V gene data show CDR1 as MGHRA and CDR2 as YSYEKL. With V trimmed by 5 bases and J by 1 base, 3 bases remained unmatched.

The chain uses TRBV29-1 and TRBJ2-7; 7 nucleotides match TRBD1. Trimming at V came to 6 bases and at J to 0 bases, leaving 5 bases not matched to a gene. The CDR3 is 13 amino acids. Germline assignment: CDR1 SQVTM and CDR2 ANQGSEA. CDR3 region: CSVGQASSYEQYF. CDR3 coding DNA: TGCAGCGTAGGACAGGCCAGCTCCTACGAGCAGTACTTC.

This chain connects TRBV18 to TRBJ2-5, with D perhaps matching TRBD1 (6 bases). Trimming stripped 0 bases from V and 0 bases from J, with 8 bases between. This CDR3 region has 15 residues. The germline V gene has CDR1 KGHSH and CDR2 LQKENI. DNA of the CDR3: TGTGCCAGCTCACCACCTACAGGGAACCAAGAGACCCAGTACTTC. Translated, it gives CASSPPTGNQETQYF. Looking up the rest from reference TRBV18 and TRBJ2-5 gives the full variable domain: NAGVMQNPRHLVRRRGQEARLRCSPMKGHSHVYWYRQLPEEGLKFMVYLQKENIIDESGMPKERFSAEFPKEGPSILRIQQVVRGDSAAYFCASSPPTGNQETQYFGPGTRLLVL.

This clone was counted only a few times. This chain links TRBV18 with TRBJ1-1; 7 bases agree with TRBD1. CDR3 length: 13 amino acids. Germline loops: CDR1 KGHSH, CDR2 LQKENI. V trimming: 3 bases; J trimming: 8 bases; junction bases outside the gene matches: 6. The CDR3, as DNA: TGTGCCAGCTCACCCGGGACAGAGGGGGAAGCTTTCTTT. Residues: CASSPGTEGEAFF.

The chain combines TRBV11-2 with TRBJ1-5, with 8 bases fitting TRBD1. Looked up from germline, CDR1 is SGHAT and CDR2 is FQNNGV. The CDR3 extends over 15 amino acids. The J segment lost 3 bases and the V segment lost 5 bases, leaving 6 bases of the junction unmatched. CDR3 nucleotide sequence: TGTGCCAGCAGCGCCGGGGACAGGCCCAATCAGCCCCAGCATTTT. Encoded protein: CASSAGDRPNQPQHF. Complete variable domain (other parts from reference TRBV11-2 and TRBJ1-5): EAGVAQSPRYKIIEKRQSVAFWCNPISGHATLYWYQQILGQGPKLLIQFQNNGVVDDSQLPKDRFSAERLKGVDSTLKIQPAKLEDSAVYLCASSAGDRPNQPQHFGDGTRLSIL.

The V and J genes are TRBV7-2 and TRBJ2-4, with D hard to call. Deletions cut 9 bases from V and 5 bases from J, with 17 bases between. CDR3 length: 14 residues. CDR1 and CDR2 from the germline V gene are SGHTA and FQGNSA. The CDR3 loop reads CARNPLPAENIQYF. The CDR3 DNA reads TGTGCCAGGAACCCCCTCCCCGCAGAAAACATTCAGTACTTC.

The gene calls are TRBV29-1 and TRBJ1-1; TRBD1 matches at 10 bases. This CDR3 region has 13 residues. Per germline, CDR1 SQVTM and CDR2 ANQGSEA. J was trimmed by 5 bases and V by 5 bases; bases with no gene match: 5. The CDR3: CSVSDRGQTEAFF. The CDR3 bases are TGCAGCGTTTCCGACAGGGGGCAAACTGAAGCTTTCTTT.

The chain is built from TRBV6-5 and TRBJ2-7, with D possibly being TRBD1 (5 bases). The CDR3 sequence is 15 residues long. CDR1 is MNHEY, CDR2 SVGAGI, per germline. V lost 6 bases and J lost 5, with 20 bases in between. The CDR3 nucleotides are TGTGCCAGCAGAAACAGACACGCCTTCAGGGACGAGCAGTACTTC. This sequence encodes CASRNRHAFRDEQYF.

The chain uses TRBV7-6 and TRBJ1-6; 10 nucleotides match TRBD1. The germline gives CDR1 SGHVS, CDR2 FNYEAQ. The CDR3 is 14 residues long. The J segment lost 8 bases and the V segment lost 5 bases, leaving 3 bases of the junction unmatched. The CDR3 is CASSTGTGDSPLHF. Here the CDR3 DNA reads TGTGCCAGCAGCACCGGGACAGGGGATTCACCCCTCCACTTT.

The chain couples TRBV25-1 to TRBJ1-5; no definite D call. The CDR3 consists of 14 residues. CDR1 MGHDK and CDR2 SYGVNS come from the germline V gene. V lost 4 bases, J lost 0 bases, and 7 bases lay in between. CDR3 amino acids: CASSGQSSNQPQHF. As DNA, the CDR3 is TGTGCCAGCAGTGGGCAGTCTAGCAATCAGCCCCAGCATTTT.

The chain couples TRBV10-2 to TRBJ2-1, with D possibly TRBD2 on 7 matching bases. V lost 8 bases and J lost 0, with 17 bases in between. Germline V gene lookup returns CDR1 WSHSY and CDR2 SAAADI. This CDR3 is 16 amino acids long. The CDR3 DNA reads TGCGCCAGCCTCGCGGGGGCAAATCCCTCCTACAATGAGCAGTTCTTC. Translated: CASLAGANPSYNEQFF.

The chain carries TRBV2 and TRBJ2-1, with 8 bases identical to TRBD1. CDR1 is SNHLY, CDR2 FYNNEI, per germline. Trimming at V came to 5 bases and at J to 7 bases, leaving 4 bases not matched to a gene. The CDR3 contains 13 residues. The CDR3: CASSLDRANEQFF. CDR3 DNA sequence: TGTGCCAGCAGTTTGGACAGGGCTAATGAGCAGTTCTTC.

The chain couples TRBV6-2 or TRBV6-3 to TRBJ1-5; TRBD1 agrees at 8 bases. J gave up 3 bases and V 6 bases, and 10 bases lay outside the gene matches. Germline values: CDR1 MNHEY, CDR2 SVGEGT. This CDR3 is 16 amino acids long. The CDR3 bases are TGTGCCAGCAGCCCTTCGACAGGGGCGATCAATCAGCCCCAGCATTTT. This sequence encodes CASSPSTGAINQPQHF.

This rearrangement joins TRBV7-2 to TRBJ2-1; 7 bases match TRBD2. Germline V gene sequence: CDR1 SGHTA, CDR2 FQGNSA. CDR3 size: 17 residues. The junction had 6 bases not matched to a gene; V was cut back by 1 base and J by 0 bases. The CDR3 loop reads CASSLVAGGGSYNEQFF. In DNA, the CDR3 is TGTGCCAGCAGCTTAGTGGCGGGCGGGGGCTCCTACAATGAGCAGTTCTTC.

J is TRBJ2-5 and V is TRBV3-1 (or the pseudogene TRBV3-2); TRBD2 matches at 7 bases. The CDR3 covers 13 residues. CDR1 LGHDT and CDR2 YNNKEL come from the germline V gene (reference sequence). Trimming took 7 bases from V and 0 from J; bases not matched to a gene: 2. CDR3 sequence: CASTGGYQETQYF. The CDR3 bases are TGTGCCAGCACCGGGGGGTACCAAGAGACCCAGTACTTC.

This chain connects TRBV9 to TRBJ2-1; 12 bases are a match to TRBD1. The CDR3 is made up of 16 amino acids. Germline CDR1 SGDLS, CDR2 YYNGEE. J was trimmed by 8 bases and V by 4 bases; bases with no gene match: 10. DNA of the CDR3: TGTGCCAGCAGCACCGCCCCGGGACAGGGGGCCTATGAGCAGTTCTTC. It encodes CASSTAPGQGAYEQFF.

V and J are TRBV11-2 and TRBJ2-3; TRBD1 agrees at 7 bases. The CDR3 sequence is 15 residues long. Trimming cost V 4 bases and J 2 bases; bases outside gene matches: 6. Germline V CDR1 and CDR2: SGHAT, FQNNGV. The CDR3 DNA sequence: TGTGCCAGCAGCTCCGGACAGGATCTCACAGATACGCAGTATTTT. Amino acids: CASSSGQDLTDTQYF.

This clone appeared a few times. This chain joins TRBV14 and TRBJ2-5, with 8 bases matching TRBD1. This CDR3 has 17 residues. Germline V gives CDR1 SGHDN, CDR2 FVKESK. V lost 4 bases to trimming and J lost 0 bases; unmatched junction nucleotides: 10. CDR3 sequence reads: CASSPGWTGTYQETQYF. CDR3 in DNA: TGTGCCAGCAGCCCGGGGTGGACAGGGACTTACCAAGAGACCCAGTACTTC.

The chain combines TRBV6-5 with TRBJ1-1, with 12 positions matching TRBD1. Germline CDR1 MNHEY, CDR2 SVGAGI. The junction had 2 bases not matched to a gene; V was cut back by 3 bases and J by 0 bases. The CDR3 is made up of 16 amino acids. The CDR3 region is CASSYGTGGMNTEAFF. CDR3 in DNA: TGTGCCAGCAGTTATGGGACAGGGGGCATGAACACTGAAGCTTTCTTT.

This chain joins TRBV19 and TRBJ1-2, with TRBD1 matching 8 bases. The CDR3 is 14 amino acids. Per germline, CDR1 LNHDA and CDR2 SQIVND (reference sequence). The V and J ends lost 3 bases and 3 bases, in that order; junction bases with no gene match: 3. CDR3 sequence: CASSMRQGYYGYTF. The CDR3 region has the DNA TGTGCCAGTAGTATGAGACAGGGGTACTATGGCTACACCTTC.

V and J are TRBV12-5 and TRBJ1-1; TRBD1 matches at 10 bases. Germline trimming cut 3 bases from V and 7 bases from J; bases unmatched to any gene: 8. The CDR3 runs to 15 residues. The V gene's germline CDR1 is LGHNT and CDR2 FRNRAP. CDR3 sequence reads: CASGLSGTGVVEAFF. The CDR3 nucleotides are TGTGCTAGTGGTTTATCCGGGACAGGGGTCGTTGAAGCTTTCTTT. Filled out from reference TRBV12-5 and TRBJ1-1, the complete variable domain reads DARVTQTPRHKVTEMGQEVTMRCQPILGHNTVFWYRQTMMQGLELLAYFRNRAPLDDSGMPKDRFSAEMPDATLATLKIQPSEPRDSAVYFCASGLSGTGVVEAFFGQGTRLTVV.

The chain is built from TRBV5-1 and TRBJ1-2, with D unclear. Germline V gene lookup returns CDR1 SGHRS and CDR2 YFSETQ. The CDR3 extends over 15 amino acids. The V and J ends lost 3 bases and 2 bases respectively, with 14 bases between them. CDR3 bases: TGCGCCAGCAGCTACCCTGACAATGCGAACTATGGCTACACCTTC. This gives the protein CASSYPDNANYGYTF.